This T cell receptor (beta chain) is drawn from a study of T cells in Graves' hyperthyroidism and ophthalmopathy. Uncontrolled infection, other autoimmune disease, pregnancy or lactation excluded patients. Findings and limits, study-wide: Most clonotypes expanded in the thyroid (above 0.001) were also present in blood.

RNA transcripts gave rise to amplified TCR beta CDR3 regions. When the TCR CDR3 underwent first-round RT-PCR, the HTBI primer set was used. TCRdb fed the multiplex PCR reads into MiXCR, producing one record per CDR3 protein. Among about 420,000 distinct CDR3 sequences listed, approximately 14% were seen once. This clonotype has a count of ten or more. Its matching antigen is unknown. The TCR originated in a woman aged 18-29 years with Graves' hyperthyroidism. Sample: blood.

CDR3 DNA: TGTGCCAGCAGCACTACCGACTACGAGCAGTACTTC. Amino acids: CASSTTDYEQYF. This chain connects TRBV12-3 or TRBV12-4 to TRBJ2-7; unclear D gene. The CDR3 spans 12 residues. The V end lost 6 bases, the J end lost 3 bases, and 9 bases lay between the germline ends.